This T cell receptor beta chain originates from a study of regulatory T cells in long-lasting Graves disease. Overall study results and limits: Persistent patients shared 2,741 public clonotypes among themselves. Newly diagnosed patients shared fewer, at more than 850.

Time point reported: newly diagnosed GD, antithyroid drugs for less than 3 months. The TCR library was made from RNA that had been extracted from PBMCs in TRIzol. V was shortened by 1 base and J by 0 bases, with 4 bases between the two germline ends. Germline V gene data show CDR1 as SGHTA and CDR2 as FQGNSA. The CDR3 length is 13 residues. Libraries of TCR beta came from iRepertoire HTBI primers plus Arm-PCR of CDR3 regions. TCRdb called the multiplex PCR reads again in MiXCR, with one record for every CDR3 protein. This table has a few hundred thousand distinct CDR3 sequences, approximately 15% appearing once. This clonotype was counted ten times or more. The antigen is unknown. These data also featured in a second study, about T cells in Graves' hyperthyroidism and ophthalmopathy. This second study says: With a duration under 2 months, the hyperthyroidism was newly diagnosed in patients aged 18 to 65. Exclusions: uncontrolled infection, other autoimmune disease, pregnancy, lactation. Clinical symptoms, serum thyroxine and TRAb, thyroid ultrasound and orbital computed tomography together formed the diagnostic basis.

This chain connects TRBV7-2 to TRBJ2-7; the D is unclear. Specimen: peripheral blood mononuclear cells (PBMCs), collected at new diagnosis, from a patient treated with antithyroid drugs. The TCR comes from a man in his forties with Graves disease. CDR3 sequence: CASSLVRSYEQYF. CDR3 coding DNA: TGTGCCAGCAGCTTAGTTCGCTCCTACGAGCAGTACTTC.